Given below is one T cell receptor (beta chain) in context. These data come from a study of blood T cell repertoires in COVID-19. Study context: Acute and convalescent COVID-19 samples came from the United States, Italy and Spain. Sample material is recorded as cDNA or gDNA derived from T cells, B-cell-depleted T cells, or PBMCs.

CDR3 length equals 14 residues. CDR1 is MNHEY and CDR2 is SMNVEV in the germline V gene (reference sequence). V shed 6 bases and J 4 bases; nucleotides not matched to a gene: 2. Libraries were prepared by immunoSEQ multiplex PCR; TCRdb keeps only in-frame clonotypes and omits some of them. The repertoire holds some 180,000 clones, with 80% to 90% as singletons. The TCR comes from a woman aged 80 or older with COVID-19, enrolled during active disease. This rearrangement joins TRBV27 to TRBJ2-1, with TRBD2 identical over 11 bases. The sample taken for sequencing was peripheral blood. The CDR3 DNA is TGTGCCAGCAGGACTAGCGGGACATACAATGAGCAGTTCTTC. Amino acids: CASRTSGTYNEQFF.